Detailed here is one T cell receptor beta chain. Its antigen is not known. This sample is drawn from a study of yellow fever vaccine responses in identical twins. Points from the study as a whole: A vaccine T cell response that seemed partly convergent and partly personalized was reported in twins.

Each CDR3 protein gets one entry after TCRdb re-called the RT-PCR reads with MiXCR. The sample has some 16,000 distinct CDR3 sequences, roughly 80% seen once; the top ten hold about 1.7%. The CDR3 sequence is 15 residues long. V shed 4 bases, J shed 0 bases, and the junction held 3 bases outside the gene matches. Germline-derived CDR1 and CDR2 are SGDLS and YYNGEE. The sample consisted of T cells from blood (PBMCs), unsorted or a sorted subset (not recorded which), taken before or after yellow fever vaccination (not recorded which). The gene calls are TRBV9 and TRBJ2-7, with 11 bases fitting TRBD1. The sequence was collected from a woman aged 18-35 years who received the yellow fever vaccine. CDR3 nucleotide sequence: TGTGCCAGCAGCTCGGGGACAGGGGGCTCCTACGAGCAGTACTTC. Its translation: CASSSGTGGSYEQYF.